The 15 T cell receptor beta chains below all came from one sample that was sequenced in a study of response to subunit inactivated influenza vaccine. TCRdb fed the RT-PCR reads into MiXCR, producing one record per CDR3 protein. This table has just under 550,000 distinct CDR3 sequences, around a quarter appearing once. These records were also assigned to another study, of T cells expressing NK-cell markers. That work adds: The authors made TCR beta cDNA libraries by 5'RACE template switching. This switching added a universal primer site and UMIs.

Source: CD4+ T cells sorted from PBMCs, taken roughly 12 days after vaccination. The receptors come from a man in his fifties who received an inactivated influenza vaccine.

This clonotype was counted many times. The rearrangement joins TRBV20-1 to TRBJ2-5; 12 nucleotides agree with TRBD2. V trimming: 1 base; J trimming: 0 bases; junction bases outside the gene matches: 9. CDR3 length: 18 residues. Germline V gives CDR1 DFQATT, CDR2 SNEGSKA (reference sequence). The CDR3 sequence is CSARARTSGVVYQETQYF. In nucleotides, the CDR3 is TGCAGTGCTAGAGCGCGGACTAGCGGGGTAGTCTACCAAGAGACCCAGTACTTC.

V gene TRBV12-3 or TRBV12-4 combines with J gene TRBJ1-1; no firm D call. Trimming took off 4 bases at V and 1 base at J, with 10 bases between the two ends. The length of the CDR3 is 14 residues. CDR3 bases: TGTGCCAGCAGTTCGGCCAGAGCGAACACTGAAGCTTTCTTT. Protein product: CASSSARANTEAFF.

This clonotype showed up just once. The chain is built from TRBV6-5 and TRBJ2-7; D possibly corresponds to TRBD1 (6 bases). The germline V and J ends were trimmed by 4 bases and 1 base, with 11 bases remaining between them. Germline CDR1 reads MNHEY; CDR2 reads SVGAGI. The CDR3 is made up of 14 amino acids. For the CDR3, the DNA is TGTGCCAGCAGTTTAACAGGGCCGTCCTACGAGCAGTACTTC. Translating it yields CASSLTGPSYEQYF.

The J gene is TRBJ2-2, the V gene TRBV11-2, with 11 bases aligning to TRBD2. The CDR3 length is 16 residues. V was clipped by 5 bases and J by 3 bases; unmatched bases: 5. Germline lookup yields CDR1 SGHAT and CDR2 FQNNGV. CDR3 in DNA: TGTGCCAGCAGCGTTAGCGGGGGGGCTTACACCGGGGAGCTGTTTTTT. Translating gives CASSVSGGAYTGELFF.

Regarding this clonotype: The junction shows a germline mismatch at one end, possibly a read error. This chain joins TRBV12-3 or TRBV12-4 and TRBJ2-7, with 10 bases aligning to TRBD2. CDR3 length: 14 residues. As DNA, the CDR3 is TGTGCCAGCAATTTAGCGGGGGGTTGGGACGAGCAGTACTTC. This sequence encodes CASNLAGGWDEQYF.

The sample holds a few counts of this clonotype. CDR3 sequence: CASTAQPNTGELFF. The CDR3 DNA reads TGTGCCAGCACCGCCCAGCCGAACACCGGGGAGCTGTTTTTT. This chain links TRBV28 with TRBJ2-2; D gene ambiguous. CDR3 length: 14 residues. The V end lost 7 bases, the J end lost 0 bases, and 9 bases lay between the germline ends. Per germline, CDR1 MDHEN and CDR2 SYDVKM. Supplemented by reference TRBV28 and TRBJ2-2, the full variable domain reads DVKVTQSSRYLVKRTGEKVFLECVQDMDHENMFWYRQDPGLGLRLIYFSYDVKMKEKGDIPEGYSVSREKKERFSLILESASTNQTSMYLCASTAQPNTGELFFGEGSRLTVL.

The chain has TRBV7-2 and TRBJ2-1; 13 nucleotides line up with TRBD2. J lost 7 bases, V lost 7 bases, and 4 bases had no gene match. This CDR3 has 14 residues. CDR1 and CDR2 from the germline V gene are SGHTA and FQGNSA. CDR3 sequence (DNA): TGTGCCAGCAAAGAACTAGCGGGAGGGAATGAGCAGTTCTTC. This gives the protein CASKELAGGNEQFF.

The chain combines TRBV25-1 with TRBJ2-5; D remains unclear. Germline CDR1 reads MGHDK; CDR2 reads SYGVNS. Trimming pared 2 bases from V and 2 bases from J, leaving 3 bases between. This CDR3 spans 12 amino acids. The CDR3 loop is CASSEPQETQYF. The CDR3 DNA follows: TGTGCCAGCAGTGAACCACAAGAGACCCAGTACTTC.

This clonotype was seen more than once but under ten times. This chain links TRBV5-5 with TRBJ1-5; perhaps TRBD1 as D (5 bases). Germline V gene lookup returns CDR1 SGHKS and CDR2 YYEKEE (reference sequence). The CDR3 totals 15 residues. Trimming took off 0 bases at V and 5 bases at J, with 12 bases between the two ends. CDR3 in DNA: TGTGCCAGCAGCTTGGTGGGGCAGGCGGATCAGCCCCAGCATTTT. Translated: CASSLVGQADQPQHF.

This clonotype appeared a few times. CDR3 coding DNA: TGCAGTGCTAGAGACCAGGGGGCTAGCAATTCACCCCTCCACTTT. Its protein is CSARDQGASNSPLHF. The V and J genes are TRBV20-1 and TRBJ1-6; 8 bases align to TRBD1. The CDR3 has 15 residues. The junction had 5 bases not matched to a gene; V was cut back by 0 bases and J by 7 bases. Looked up from germline, CDR1 is DFQATT and CDR2 is SNEGSKA (reference sequence).

The V and J genes are TRBV20-1 and TRBJ1-1; possible D gene TRBD1, 5 bases. The CDR3 is 12 amino acids. The germline gives CDR1 DFQATT, CDR2 SNEGSKA (reference sequence). With 0 bases removed from V and 11 bases from J, the gap between germline ends came to 13 bases. The CDR3 sequence: CSARDQARAAFF. CDR3 coding DNA: TGCAGTGCTAGAGATCAGGCCAGGGCGGCTTTCTTT.

This clonotype was observed a handful of times. The gene calls are TRBV24-1 and TRBJ2-1, with D possibly being TRBD1 (6 bases). The CDR3 contains 15 residues. The ends were cut back, 4 bases at V and 3 bases at J, with 12 bases in the middle. Per the germline V gene, CDR1 is KGHDR and CDR2 is SFDVKD. The CDR3 nucleotides read TGTGCCACCAGTGAGCACGACAGGTTCTACAATGAGCAGTTCTTC. This codes for CATSEHDRFYNEQFF.

This clonotype was observed a few times. CDR3 in DNA: TGTGCCAGCAGACCCGGGACTTCCCCGATGGAGCTGTTTTTT. It is translated as CASRPGTSPMELFF. The chain recombines TRBV6-1 with TRBJ2-2; tentatively, D is TRBD2 (6 bases). CDR1 MNHNS and CDR2 SASEGT come from the germline V gene. The CDR3 totals 14 residues. Trimming left V 6 bases short and J 10 bases short, with 18 bases between.

The rearrangement joins TRBV12-3 or TRBV12-4 to TRBJ2-1, with TRBD2 identical over 9 bases. This CDR3 contains 14 residues. V was pared by 6 bases and J by 5 bases, with 5 bases of the junction left unmatched. The CDR3 DNA is TGTGCCAGCAGACCGACTAGCGGAAACAATGAGCAGTTCTTC. This translates into CASRPTSGNNEQFF.

The chain has TRBV7-2 and TRBJ2-1; tentatively, D is TRBD1 or TRBD2 (5 bases each). Germline V gives CDR1 SGHTA, CDR2 FQGNSA. V lost 4 bases, J lost 0 bases, and 10 bases lay in between. The CDR3 has 15 amino acids. The CDR3 DNA sequence: TGTGCCAGCAGCTGGGCAGGGAGCTCCTACAATGAGCAGTTCTTC. This gives the protein CASSWAGSSYNEQFF. Full variable domain (missing parts from reference TRBV7-2 and TRBJ2-1): GAGVSQSPSNKVTEKGKDVELRCDPISGHTALYWYRQSLGQGLEFLIYFQGNSAPDKSGLPSDRFSAERTGGSVSTLTIQRTQQEDSAVYLCASSWAGSSYNEQFFGPGTRLTVL.